This TCR beta chain is drawn from a study of shared clonotypes between healthy human individuals. Study results and caveats: In general, naive subsets displayed greater estimated richness than memory subsets did.

This CDR3 spans 15 amino acids. From germline, CDR1 is LNHDA and CDR2 SQIVND (reference sequence). Trimming removed 1 base from V and 7 bases from J, with 14 bases in between. Notes on this clone: Its target is not known.

CD45RO-negative CD8 cells positively selected for CCR7 made up the naive population, which excluded terminally differentiated effector memory CD45RA+ cells. The data were produced by immunoSEQ multiplex PCR, yet TCRdb's version contains in-frame clones alone and is incomplete. The sample has under 2,000,000 clones; 85% to 95% are singletons. The sequence was obtained from a young man in good health. Sequencing used naive CD8+ T cells sorted from blood. The rearrangement joins TRBV19 to TRBJ2-1; perhaps TRBD2 as D (7 bases). The CDR3 here is CASSIVGGARNEQFF. The CDR3 DNA reads as TGTGCCAGTAGTATAGTGGGGGGGGCCCGTAATGAGCAGTTCTTC.